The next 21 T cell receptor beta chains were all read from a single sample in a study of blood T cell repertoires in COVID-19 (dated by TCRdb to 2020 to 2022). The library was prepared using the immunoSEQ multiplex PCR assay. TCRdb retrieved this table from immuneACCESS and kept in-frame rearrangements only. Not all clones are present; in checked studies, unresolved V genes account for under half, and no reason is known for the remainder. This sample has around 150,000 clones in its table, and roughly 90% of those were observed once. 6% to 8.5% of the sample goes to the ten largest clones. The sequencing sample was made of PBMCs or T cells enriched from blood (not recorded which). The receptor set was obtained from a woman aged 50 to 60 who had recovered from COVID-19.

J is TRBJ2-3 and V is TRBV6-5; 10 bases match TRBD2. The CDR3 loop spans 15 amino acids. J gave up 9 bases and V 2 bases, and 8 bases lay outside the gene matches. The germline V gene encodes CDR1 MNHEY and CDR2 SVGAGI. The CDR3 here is CASSYGPAGGPTQYF. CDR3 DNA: TGTGCCAGCAGTTACGGCCCAGCGGGGGGGCCCACGCAGTATTTT.

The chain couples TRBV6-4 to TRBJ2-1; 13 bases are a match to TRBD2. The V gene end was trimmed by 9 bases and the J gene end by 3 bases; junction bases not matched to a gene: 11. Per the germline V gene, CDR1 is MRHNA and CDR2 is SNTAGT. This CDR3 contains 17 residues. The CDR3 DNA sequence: TGTGCCAGGACCCCCGGACTAGCGGGGGAGTGCTACAATGAGCAGTTCTTC. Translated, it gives CARTPGLAGECYNEQFF.

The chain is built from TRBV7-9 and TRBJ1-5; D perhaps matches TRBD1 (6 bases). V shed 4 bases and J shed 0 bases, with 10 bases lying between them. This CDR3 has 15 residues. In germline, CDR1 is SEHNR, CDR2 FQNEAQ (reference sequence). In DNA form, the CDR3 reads TGTGCCAGCAGCTCGCAGGGGAATAGCAATCAGCCCCAGCATTTT. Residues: CASSSQGNSNQPQHF.

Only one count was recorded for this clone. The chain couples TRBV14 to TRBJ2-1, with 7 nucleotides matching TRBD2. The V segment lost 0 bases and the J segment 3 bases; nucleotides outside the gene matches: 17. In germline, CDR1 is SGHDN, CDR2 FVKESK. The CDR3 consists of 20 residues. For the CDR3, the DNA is TGTGCCAGCAGCCAAGACCCGGCAGGGACTATACCAAAGCTCTACAATGAGCAGTTCTTC. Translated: CASSQDPAGTIPKLYNEQFF.

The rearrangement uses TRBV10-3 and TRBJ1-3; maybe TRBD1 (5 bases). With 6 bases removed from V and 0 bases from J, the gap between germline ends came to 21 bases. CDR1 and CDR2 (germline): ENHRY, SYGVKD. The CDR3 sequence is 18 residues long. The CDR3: CAIRPSKPVDSSGNTIYF. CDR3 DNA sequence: TGTGCCATCAGGCCCTCCAAACCCGTTGACAGCTCTGGAAACACCATATATTTT.

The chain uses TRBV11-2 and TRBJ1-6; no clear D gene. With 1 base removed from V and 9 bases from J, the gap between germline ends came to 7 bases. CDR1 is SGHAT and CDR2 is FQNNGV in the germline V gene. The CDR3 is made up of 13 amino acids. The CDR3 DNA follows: TGTGCCAGCAGCTTAGTCGGGAGTTCACCCCTCCACTTT. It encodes CASSLVGSSPLHF.

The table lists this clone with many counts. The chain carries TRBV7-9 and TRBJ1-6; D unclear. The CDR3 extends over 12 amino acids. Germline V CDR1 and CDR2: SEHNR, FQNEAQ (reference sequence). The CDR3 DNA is TGTACGGGGAGCTCCTATAATTCACCCCTCCACTTT. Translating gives CTGSSYNSPLHF. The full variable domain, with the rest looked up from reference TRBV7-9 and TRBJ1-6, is DTGVSQNPRHKITKRGQNVTFRCDPISEHNRLYWYRQTLGQGPEFLTYFQNEAQLEKSRLLSDRFSAERPKGSFSTLEIQRTEQGDSAMYLCTGSSYNSPLHFGNGTRLTVT.

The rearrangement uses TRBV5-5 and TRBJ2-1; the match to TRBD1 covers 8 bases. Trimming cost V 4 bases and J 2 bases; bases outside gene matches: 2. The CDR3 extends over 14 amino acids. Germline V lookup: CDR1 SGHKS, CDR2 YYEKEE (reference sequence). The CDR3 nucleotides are TGTGCCAGCAGCCAGGACAGGGCCTACAATGAGCAGTTCTTC. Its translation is CASSQDRAYNEQFF.

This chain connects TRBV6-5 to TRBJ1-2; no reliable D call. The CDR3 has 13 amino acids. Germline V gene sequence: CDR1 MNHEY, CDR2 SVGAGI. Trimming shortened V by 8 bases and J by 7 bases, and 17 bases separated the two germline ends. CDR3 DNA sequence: TGTGCCAGCGGCACTTCGTCGGGGATTGGCTACACCTTC. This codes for CASGTSSGIGYTF.

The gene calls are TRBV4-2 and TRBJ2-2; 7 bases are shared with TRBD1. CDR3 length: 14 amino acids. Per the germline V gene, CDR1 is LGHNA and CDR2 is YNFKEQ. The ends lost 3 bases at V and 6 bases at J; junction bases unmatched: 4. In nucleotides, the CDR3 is TGTGCCAGCAGCCAGTTGACAGGGCCCGGGGAGCTGTTTTTT. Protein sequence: CASSQLTGPGELFF.

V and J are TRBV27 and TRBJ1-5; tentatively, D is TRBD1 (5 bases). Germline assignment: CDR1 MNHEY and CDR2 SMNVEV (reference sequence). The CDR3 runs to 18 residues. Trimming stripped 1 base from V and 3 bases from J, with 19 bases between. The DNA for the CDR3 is TGTGCCAGCAGTTTATTAAACCCTCGGGGGATGGTCAATCAGCCCCAGCATTTT. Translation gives CASSLLNPRGMVNQPQHF.

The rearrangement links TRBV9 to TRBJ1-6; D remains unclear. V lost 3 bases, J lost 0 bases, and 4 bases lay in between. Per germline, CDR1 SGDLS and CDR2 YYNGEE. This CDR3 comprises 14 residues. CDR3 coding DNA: TGTGCCAGCAGCGCCAGCTCCTATAATTCACCCCTCCACTTT. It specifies CASSASSYNSPLHF.

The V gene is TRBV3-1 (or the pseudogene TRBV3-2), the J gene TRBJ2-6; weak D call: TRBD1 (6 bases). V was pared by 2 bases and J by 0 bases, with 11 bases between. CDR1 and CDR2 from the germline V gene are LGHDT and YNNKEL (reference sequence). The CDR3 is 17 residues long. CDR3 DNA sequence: TGTGCCAGCAGCCAACGAGGGGGTCCCTCTGGGGCCAACGTCCTGACTTTC. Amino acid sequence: CASSQRGGPSGANVLTF.

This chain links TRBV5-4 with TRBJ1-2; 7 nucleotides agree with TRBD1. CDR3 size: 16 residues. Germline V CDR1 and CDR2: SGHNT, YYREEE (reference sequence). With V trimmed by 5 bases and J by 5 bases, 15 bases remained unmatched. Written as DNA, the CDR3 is TGTGCCAGCAGGGCCCGACGACAGGGACAACCTTATGGCTACACCTTC. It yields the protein CASRARRQGQPYGYTF.

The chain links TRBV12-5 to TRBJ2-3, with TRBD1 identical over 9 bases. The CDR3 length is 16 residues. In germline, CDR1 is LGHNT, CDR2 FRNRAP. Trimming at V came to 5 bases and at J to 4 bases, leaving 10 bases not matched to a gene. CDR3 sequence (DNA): TGTGCTAGTGGTCCATTCACCGGGACAGGGTCAGATACGCAGTATTTT. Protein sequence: CASGPFTGTGSDTQYF.

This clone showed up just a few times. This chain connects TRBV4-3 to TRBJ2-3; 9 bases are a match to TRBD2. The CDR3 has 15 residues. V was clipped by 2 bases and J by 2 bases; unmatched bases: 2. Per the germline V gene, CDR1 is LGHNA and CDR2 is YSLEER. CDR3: CASSQLAGDTDTQYF. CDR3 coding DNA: TGCGCCAGCAGCCAATTAGCGGGAGACACAGATACGCAGTATTTT.

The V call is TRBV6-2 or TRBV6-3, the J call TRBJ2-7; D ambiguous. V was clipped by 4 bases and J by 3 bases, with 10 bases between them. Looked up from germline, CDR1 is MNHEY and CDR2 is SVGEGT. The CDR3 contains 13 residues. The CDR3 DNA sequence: TGTGCCAGCAGTTTGTCAGGTAGCTACGAGCAGTACTTC. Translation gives CASSLSGSYEQYF.

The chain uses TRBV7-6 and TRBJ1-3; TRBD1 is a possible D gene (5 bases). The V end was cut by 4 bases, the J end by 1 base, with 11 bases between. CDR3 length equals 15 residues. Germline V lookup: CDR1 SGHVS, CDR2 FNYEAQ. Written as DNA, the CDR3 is TGTGCCAGCAGCTCTTATGGGGGGTCTGGAAACACCATATATTTT. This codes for CASSSYGGSGNTIYF.

The chain's CDR3 is CASRYVSGRDEQFF. The CDR3 DNA reads as TGCGCCAGCAGGTACGTTAGCGGAAGAGATGAGCAGTTCTTC. The gene calls are TRBV5-1 and TRBJ2-1; D perhaps matches TRBD2 (6 bases). V lost 5 bases to trimming and J lost 8 bases, with 17 bases between them. The CDR3 extends over 14 amino acids. CDR1 SGHRS and CDR2 YFSETQ come from the germline V gene.

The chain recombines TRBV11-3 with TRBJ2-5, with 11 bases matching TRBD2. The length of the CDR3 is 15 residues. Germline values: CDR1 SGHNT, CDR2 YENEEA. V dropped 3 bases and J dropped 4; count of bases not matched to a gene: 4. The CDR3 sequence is CASSFKLAGGETQYF. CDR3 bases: TGTGCCAGCAGCTTTAAGCTAGCGGGGGGAGAGACCCAGTACTTC.

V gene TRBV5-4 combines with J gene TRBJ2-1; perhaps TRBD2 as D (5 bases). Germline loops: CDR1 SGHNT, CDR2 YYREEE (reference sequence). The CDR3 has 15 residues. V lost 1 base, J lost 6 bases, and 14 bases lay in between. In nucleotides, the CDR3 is TGTGCCAGCAGCTTGCCGCGGGCGCTAGGCAATGAGCAGTTCTTC. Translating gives CASSLPRALGNEQFF. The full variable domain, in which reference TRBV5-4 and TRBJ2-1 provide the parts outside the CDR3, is ETGVTQSPTHLIKTRGQQVTLRCSSQSGHNTVSWYQQALGQGPQFIFQYYREEENGRGNFPPRFSGLQFPNYSSELNVNALELDDSALYLCASSLPRALGNEQFFGPGTRLTVL.